These 3 T cell receptor beta chains share one sample of origin, sequenced in a study of early T cells in non-severe SARS-CoV-2 infection. Via MiXCR, TCRdb re-called the 5' RACE reads, giving one row per CDR3 protein. The sample shows nearly 95,000 distinct CDR3 sequences, approximately 15% of them seen only once. Sample: whole blood, taken at baseline. These receptors were obtained from an adult who was a healthcare worker with PCR-confirmed SARS-CoV-2 infection or an uninfected control (not recorded which).

This clonotype was seen more than once but under ten times. The chain links TRBV9 to TRBJ2-1; D perhaps matches TRBD1 (5 bases). The CDR3 is made up of 16 amino acids. From germline, CDR1 is SGDLS and CDR2 YYNGEE. The V end was cut by 3 bases, the J end by 0 bases, with 13 bases between. DNA for the CDR3: TGTGCCAGCAGCGGAATACAGGATCCCTCCTACAATGAGCAGTTCTTC. Residues: CASSGIQDPSYNEQFF. The full variable domain, rest sourced from reference TRBV9 and TRBJ2-1, is DSGVTQTPKHLITATGQRVTLRCSPRSGDLSVYWYQQSLDQGLQFLIQYYNGEERAKGNILERFSAQQFPDLHSELNLSSLELGDSALYFCASSGIQDPSYNEQFFGPGTRLTVL.

The chain combines TRBV6-5 with TRBJ2-7, with D unresolved. Germline V CDR1 and CDR2: MNHEY, SVGAGI. CDR3 length: 13 residues. Trimming took 5 bases from V and 4 from J, leaving 12 bases between them. The CDR3 DNA follows: TGTGCCAGCAGTACCCACGACGGATACGAGCAGTACTTC. Encoded protein: CASSTHDGYEQYF.

A few counts support this clonotype. V gene TRBV6-5 combines with J gene TRBJ1-2; TRBD1 matches 7 bases. The trim removed 0 bases at V and 5 bases at J, leaving 6 bases unmatched. The CDR3 contains 15 residues. Per the germline V gene, CDR1 is MNHEY and CDR2 is SVGAGI. CDR3 sequence: CASSYSTGAGYGYTF. CDR3 coding DNA: TGTGCCAGCAGTTACTCCACAGGGGCGGGTTATGGCTACACCTTC.